This section outlines one TCR beta chain sequence together with its context. The antigen remains unidentified. This same CDR3 is encoded by further DNA sequences in the sample. The data originate from a study of CD8+ T cells in alopecia areata. Whole-study context: Each day, treated patients took oral tofacitinib twice, at 5 to 10 mg per dose. Tofacitinib ran for 6 to 18 months before 6 months off drug.

After isolation, RNA underwent reverse transcription to generate cDNA as the sequencing template. The table came from immunoSEQ multiplex PCR; TCRdb's copy has only in-frame clones and leaves some out. The table includes around 98,000 clones, over 40% detected once. The CDR3 extends over 13 amino acids. Germline V CDR1 and CDR2: GTSNPN, SVGIG (reference sequence). The V segment lost 5 bases and the J segment 4 bases; nucleotides outside the gene matches: 7. Study-wide results and limits: Clonality in lesional scalp, especially alopecia totalis/universalis, exceeded that of normal scalp.

The rearrangement joins TRBV30 to TRBJ1-2, with TRBD1 identical over 7 bases. Sequencing was done on a sample of CD4+ T cells sorted from blood. The clonotype comes from a human donor with alopecia areata. CDR3 sequence: CAWGRDRPYGYTF. As DNA, the CDR3 is TGTGCCTGGGGAAGGGACAGACCCTATGGCTACACCTTC.